This TCR beta chain was captured by sequencing in a study of identical twins. One entry per CDR3 protein, called by TCRdb with MiXCR from the 5' RACE reads. The sample contains hundreds of thousands of distinct CDR3 sequences, 24% of which appear only once. The CDR3 runs 15 residues. Per germline, CDR1 MDHEN and CDR2 SYDVKM. Trimming took 7 bases from V and 7 from J; bases not matched to a gene: 15. This clonotype was picked up a small number of times. Its antigen is not known. Whole-study results and caveats: Cord blood's abundant beta clonotypes had fewer insertions, unlike memory repertoires.

These data were likewise used in another study, on T cells expressing NK-cell markers. That work states: Sequenced donors, eight in total, included seven who were HCMV-seropositive and one who was seronegative.

Sequenced material: CD4+ T cells sorted from blood. This clonotype was sampled from a woman younger than 35 in good health. The chain employs TRBV28 and TRBJ2-5; TRBD2 matches 7 bases. The CDR3 protein is CASTPMGGSIGTQYF. The CDR3 DNA reads TGTGCCAGCACCCCTATGGGGGGGTCGATTGGGACCCAGTACTTC.